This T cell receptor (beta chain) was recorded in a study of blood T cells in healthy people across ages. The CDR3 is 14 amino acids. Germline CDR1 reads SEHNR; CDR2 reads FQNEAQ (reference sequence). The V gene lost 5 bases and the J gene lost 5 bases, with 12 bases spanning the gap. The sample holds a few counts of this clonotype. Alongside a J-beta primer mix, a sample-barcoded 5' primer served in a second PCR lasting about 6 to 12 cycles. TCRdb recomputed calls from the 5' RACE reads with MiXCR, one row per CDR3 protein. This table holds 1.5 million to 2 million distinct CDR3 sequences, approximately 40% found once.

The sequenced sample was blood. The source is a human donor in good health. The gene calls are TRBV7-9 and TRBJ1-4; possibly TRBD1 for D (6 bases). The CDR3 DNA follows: TGTGCCAGCAGCCTGGCACAGGGAAATGAAAAACTGTTTTTT. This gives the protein CASSLAQGNEKLFF.